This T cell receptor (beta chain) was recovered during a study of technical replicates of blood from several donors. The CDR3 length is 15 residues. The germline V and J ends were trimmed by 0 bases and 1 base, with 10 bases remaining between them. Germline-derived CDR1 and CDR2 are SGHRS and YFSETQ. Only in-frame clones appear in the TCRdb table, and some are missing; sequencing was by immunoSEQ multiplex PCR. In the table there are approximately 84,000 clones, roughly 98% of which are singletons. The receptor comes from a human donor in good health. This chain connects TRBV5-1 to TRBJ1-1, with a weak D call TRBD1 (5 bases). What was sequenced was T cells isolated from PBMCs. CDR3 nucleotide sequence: TGCGCCAGCAGCTTGGAGGGGATGGGGAACACTGAAGCTTTCTTT. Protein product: CASSLEGMGNTEAFF.